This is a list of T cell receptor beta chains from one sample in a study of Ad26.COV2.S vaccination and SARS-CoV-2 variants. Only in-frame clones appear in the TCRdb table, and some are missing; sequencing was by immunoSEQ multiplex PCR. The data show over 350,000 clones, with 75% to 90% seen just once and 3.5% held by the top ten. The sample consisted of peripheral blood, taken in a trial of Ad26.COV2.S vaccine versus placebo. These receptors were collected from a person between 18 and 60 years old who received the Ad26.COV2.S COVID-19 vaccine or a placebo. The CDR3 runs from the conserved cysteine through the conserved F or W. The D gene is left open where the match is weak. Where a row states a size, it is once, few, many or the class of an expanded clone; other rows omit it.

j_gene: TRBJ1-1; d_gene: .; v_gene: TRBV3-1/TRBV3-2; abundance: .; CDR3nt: TGTGCCAGCAGCCGACGGGGGGGGACCACTGAAGCTTTCTTT; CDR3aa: CASSRRGGTTEAFF
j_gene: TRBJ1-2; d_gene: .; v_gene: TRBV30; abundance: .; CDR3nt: TGTGCCGGCACGACAGGTGCTAACTATGGCTACACCTTC; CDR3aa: CAGTTGANYGYTF
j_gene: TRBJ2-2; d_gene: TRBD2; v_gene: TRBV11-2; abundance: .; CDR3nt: TGTGCCAGCAGCCAGGGACTAGCGGGGCCCGGGGAGCTGTTTTTT; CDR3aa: CASSQGLAGPGELFF
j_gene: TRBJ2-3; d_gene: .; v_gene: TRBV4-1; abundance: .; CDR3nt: TGCGCCAGCAGCCTCCAGTCAGGGGGGTCCACAGATACGCAGTATTTT; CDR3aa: CASSLQSGGSTDTQYF
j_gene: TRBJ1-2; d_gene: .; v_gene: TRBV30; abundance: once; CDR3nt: TGTGCCTGGACCGAGGACAGTCGAGGCTACACCTTC; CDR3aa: CAWTEDSRGYTF
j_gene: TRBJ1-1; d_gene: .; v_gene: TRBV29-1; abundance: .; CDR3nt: TGCAGCGTTTCTTCCGGGCCAGAATATGAAGCTTTCTTT; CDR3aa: CSVSSGPEYEAFF
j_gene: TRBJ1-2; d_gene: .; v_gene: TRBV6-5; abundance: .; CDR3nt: TGTGCCAGCAGTTATTCCGGACAGTCGAGGAATGGCTACACCTTC; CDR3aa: CASSYSGQSRNGYTF
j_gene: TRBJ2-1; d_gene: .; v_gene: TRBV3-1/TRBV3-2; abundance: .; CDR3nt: TGTGCCAGCAGCCAAGATGGCACCTACAATGAGCAGTTCTTC; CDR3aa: CASSQDGTYNEQFF
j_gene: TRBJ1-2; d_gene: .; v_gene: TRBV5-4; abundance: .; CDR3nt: TGTGCCAGCAGCTTGGCCCCAATGGAAGACTATGGCTACACCTTC; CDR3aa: CASSLAPMEDYGYTF
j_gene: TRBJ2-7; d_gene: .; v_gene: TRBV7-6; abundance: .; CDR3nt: TGTGCCAGCAGCTTAGGTCGGAGGGACACTTTTAAGCAGTACTTC; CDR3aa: CASSLGRRDTFKQYF
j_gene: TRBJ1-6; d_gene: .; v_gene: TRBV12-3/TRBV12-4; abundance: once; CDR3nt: TGTGCCAGCACCTCCCATAATTCACCCCTCCACTTT; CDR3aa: CASTSHNSPLHF
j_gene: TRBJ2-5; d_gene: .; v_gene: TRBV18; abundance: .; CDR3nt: TGTGCCAGCTCACCACCCTCGGAAGAGACCCAGTACTTC; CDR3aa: CASSPPSEETQYF
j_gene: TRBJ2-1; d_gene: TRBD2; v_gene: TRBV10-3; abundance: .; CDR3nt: TGTGCCATCGCCGGGACTAGCTATCAGTTCTTC; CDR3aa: CAIAGTSYQFF
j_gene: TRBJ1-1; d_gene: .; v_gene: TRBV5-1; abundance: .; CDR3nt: TGCGCCAGCAGCCTGGGAGTGAACACTGAAGCTTTCTTT; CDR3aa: CASSLGVNTEAFF
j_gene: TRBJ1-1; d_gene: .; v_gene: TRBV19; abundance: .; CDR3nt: TGTGCCAGTAGTATCAGCGCTTCAGGCGGGAACACTGAAGCTTTCTTT; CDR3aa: CASSISASGGNTEAFF
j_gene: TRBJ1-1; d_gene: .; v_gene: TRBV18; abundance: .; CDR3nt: TGTGCCAGCTCACCGGGACTTTCATCTTTTGAAGCTTTCTTT; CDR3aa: CASSPGLSSFEAFF
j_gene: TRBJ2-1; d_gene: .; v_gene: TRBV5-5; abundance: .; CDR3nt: TGTGCCAGCAGCCCTAGGATCGATGAGCAGTTCTTC; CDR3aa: CASSPRIDEQFF
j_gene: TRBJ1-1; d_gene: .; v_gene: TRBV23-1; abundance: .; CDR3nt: TGCGCCAGCAGTCGGGGAAGGGGCGAGGAAAGGAACACTGAAGCTTTCTTT; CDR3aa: CASSRGRGEERNTEAFF
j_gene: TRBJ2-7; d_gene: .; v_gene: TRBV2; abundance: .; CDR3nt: TGTGCCAGCAGTCCAACAGTGTTCTACGAGCAGTACTTC; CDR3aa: CASSPTVFYEQYF
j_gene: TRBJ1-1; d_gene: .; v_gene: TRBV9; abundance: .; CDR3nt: TGTGCCAGCAGCCACGGGCGCGGGAACACTGAAGCTTTCTTT; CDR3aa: CASSHGRGNTEAFF
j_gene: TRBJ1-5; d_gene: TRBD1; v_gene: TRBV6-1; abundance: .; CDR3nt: TGTGCCAGCAGTGCCGGGACAGGGGTCGCGAATCAGCCCCAGCATTTT; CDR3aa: CASSAGTGVANQPQHF
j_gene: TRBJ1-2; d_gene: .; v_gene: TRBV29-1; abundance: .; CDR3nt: TGCAGCGTTGCGAGGGGTTCGGGCTATGGCTACACCTTC; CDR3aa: CSVARGSGYGYTF
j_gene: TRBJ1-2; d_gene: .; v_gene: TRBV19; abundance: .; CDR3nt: TGTGCCAGTAGTATCCCCGACAGGAGCCCCAGAGGGGGCTACACCTTC; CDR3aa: CASSIPDRSPRGGYTF
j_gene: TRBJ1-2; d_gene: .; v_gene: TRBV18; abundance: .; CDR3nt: TGTGCCAGCTCACCACCGTCAGGCGTCAACTATGGCTACACCTTC; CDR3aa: CASSPPSGVNYGYTF
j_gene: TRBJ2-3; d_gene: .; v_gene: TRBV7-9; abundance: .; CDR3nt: TGTGCCAGCAGCAAGAGCGGCACAGATACGCAGTATTTT; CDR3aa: CASSKSGTDTQYF
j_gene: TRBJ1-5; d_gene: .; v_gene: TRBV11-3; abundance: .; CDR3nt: TGTGCCAGCAGCTTAGTGGACCGGGGACACATAAGAAATAGCAATCAGCCCCAGCATTTT; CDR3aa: CASSLVDRGHIRNSNQPQHF
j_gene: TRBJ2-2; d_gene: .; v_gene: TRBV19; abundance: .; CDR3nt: TGTGCCAGTAGTCACGAGGGGGCCGGGGAGCTGTTTTTT; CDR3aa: CASSHEGAGELFF
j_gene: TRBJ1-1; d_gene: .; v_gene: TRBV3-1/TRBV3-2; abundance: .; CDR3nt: TGTGCCAGCAGCCAAGATTCGGGGGATACGAACACTGAAGCTTTCTTT; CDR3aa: CASSQDSGDTNTEAFF
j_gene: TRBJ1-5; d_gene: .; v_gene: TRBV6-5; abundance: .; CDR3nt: TGTGCCAGCAGAACTAGCAATCAGCCCCAGCATTTT; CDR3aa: CASRTSNQPQHF
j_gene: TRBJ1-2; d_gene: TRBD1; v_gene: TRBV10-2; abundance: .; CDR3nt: TGCGCCAGCAGGGTAGACAGGGGTGGTCACTATGGCTACACCTTC; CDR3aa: CASRVDRGGHYGYTF
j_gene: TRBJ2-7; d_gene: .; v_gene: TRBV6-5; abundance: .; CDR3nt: TGTGCCAGTTCTCACAGGGTCGCAGCGATTTACGAGCAGTACTTC; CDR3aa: CASSHRVAAIYEQYF
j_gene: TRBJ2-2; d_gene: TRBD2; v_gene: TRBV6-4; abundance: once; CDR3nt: TGTGCCAGCTCGGGGGGGACGAACACCGGGGAGCTGTTTTTT; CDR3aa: CASSGGTNTGELFF
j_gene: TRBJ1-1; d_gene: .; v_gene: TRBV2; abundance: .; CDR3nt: TGTGCCAGATCTATTAGGGGGACACGGATGAACACTGAAGCTTTCTTT; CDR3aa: CARSIRGTRMNTEAFF
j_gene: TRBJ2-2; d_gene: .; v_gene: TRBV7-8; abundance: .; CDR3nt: TGTGCCAGCAGCTTAGAAAGGTTCGGGGACGGGGAGCTGTTTTTT; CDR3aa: CASSLERFGDGELFF
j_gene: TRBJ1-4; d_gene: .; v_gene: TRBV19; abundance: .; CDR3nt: TGTGCCAGTAGCCCCCCCGGAGGCAAGGGGGAAAAACTGTTTTTT; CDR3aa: CASSPPGGKGEKLFF
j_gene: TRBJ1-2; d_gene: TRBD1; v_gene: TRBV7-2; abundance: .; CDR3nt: TGTGCCAGCAGCGCCCGCCAGGGGGCTAACTATGGCTACACCTTC; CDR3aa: CASSARQGANYGYTF
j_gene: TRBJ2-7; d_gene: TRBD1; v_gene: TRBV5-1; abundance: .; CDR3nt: TGCGCCAGCGGCAGGGGACAGGGAACCTACGAGCAGTACTTC; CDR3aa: CASGRGQGTYEQYF
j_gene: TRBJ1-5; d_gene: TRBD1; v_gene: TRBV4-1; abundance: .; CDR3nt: TGCGCCAGCAGCCAAGGAACGAGGACAGGGTCGAATCAGCCCCAGCATTTT; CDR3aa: CASSQGTRTGSNQPQHF
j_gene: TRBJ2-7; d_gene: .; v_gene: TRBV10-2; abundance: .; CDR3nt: TGCGCCAGCAGTGAAAGATCCTACGAGCAGTACTTC; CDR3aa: CASSERSYEQYF
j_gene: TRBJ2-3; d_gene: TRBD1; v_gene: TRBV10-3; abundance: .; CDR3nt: TGTGCCATCAGTGAGTCGAAGGGGGCGCAGGGGGATACGCAGTATTTT; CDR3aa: CAISESKGAQGDTQYF